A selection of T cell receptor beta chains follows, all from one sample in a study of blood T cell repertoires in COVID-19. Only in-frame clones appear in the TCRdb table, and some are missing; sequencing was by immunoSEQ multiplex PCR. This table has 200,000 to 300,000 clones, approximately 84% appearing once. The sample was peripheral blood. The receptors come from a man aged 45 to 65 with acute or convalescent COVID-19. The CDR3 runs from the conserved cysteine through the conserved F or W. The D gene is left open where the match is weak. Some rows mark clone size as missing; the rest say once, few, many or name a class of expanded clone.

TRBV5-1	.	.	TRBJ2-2	TGCGCCAGCAGCTATTTTGAGGGAAGGACCGGGGAGCTGTTTTTT	CASSYFEGRTGELFF
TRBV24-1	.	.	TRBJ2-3	TGTGCCACCAGTGACCCAAGCACAGATACGCAGTATTTT	CATSDPSTDTQYF
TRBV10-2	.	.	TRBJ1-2	TGCGCCAGCAGCATACTGGGCCTCTATGGCTACACCTTC	CASSILGLYGYTF
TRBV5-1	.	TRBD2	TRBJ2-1	TGCGCCAGCAGCTTGGAGGCGGGGGGTCTCTACAATGAGCAGTTCTTC	CASSLEAGGLYNEQFF
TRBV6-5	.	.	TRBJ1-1	TGTGCCAGCAGTTACTCCGGGGTAGAGTGGACTGAAGCTTTCTTT	CASSYSGVEWTEAFF
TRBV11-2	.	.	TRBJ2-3	TGTGCCAGCAGCTTGCGGGGAAGCACAGATACGCAGTATTTT	CASSLRGSTDTQYF
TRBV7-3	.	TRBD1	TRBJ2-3	TGTGCCAGCAGCCCAGGACAGGGCACAGATACGCAGTATTTT	CASSPGQGTDTQYF
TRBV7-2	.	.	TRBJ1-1	TGTGCCAGCAGCTTAATCGGGGGTGGGACTGAAGCTTTCTTT	CASSLIGGGTEAFF
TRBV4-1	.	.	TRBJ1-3	TGCGCCAGCAGCCACCCTGGCGGGTCTGGAAACACCATATATTTT	CASSHPGGSGNTIYF
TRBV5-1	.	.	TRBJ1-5	TGCGCCAGCAGCACGGGACACGGCAATCAGCCCCAGCATTTT	CASSTGHGNQPQHF
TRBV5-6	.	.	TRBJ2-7	TGTGCCAGCAGCTTGCTAGACTACGAGCAGTACTTC	CASSLLDYEQYF
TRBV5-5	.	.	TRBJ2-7	TGTGCCAGCAGCTTGGTCGAGGAGCAGTACTTC	CASSLVEEQYF
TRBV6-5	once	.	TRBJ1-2	TGTGCCAGCAGTTCTGACAGGTTTAACTATGGCTACACCTTC	CASSSDRFNYGYTF
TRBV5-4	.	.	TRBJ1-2	TGTGCCAGCAGCCCGTGGACAGTAAGCCCTAACTATGGCTACACCTTC	CASSPWTVSPNYGYTF
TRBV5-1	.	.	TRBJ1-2	TGCGCCAGCAGTCCGCAGGTTGATTTTGGCTACACCTTC	CASSPQVDFGYTF
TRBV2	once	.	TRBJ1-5	TGTGCCAGCAGTCTCTGGGGGGGTAGCAATCAGCCCCAGCATTTT	CASSLWGGSNQPQHF
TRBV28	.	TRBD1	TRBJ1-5	TGTGCCAGCAGTTTAGGGACAGGGGGCAATCAGCCCCAGCATTTT	CASSLGTGGNQPQHF
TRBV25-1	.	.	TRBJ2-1	TGTGCCAGCAGTATAGAGGACAATGAGCAGTTCTTC	CASSIEDNEQFF
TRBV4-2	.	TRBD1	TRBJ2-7	TGTGCCAGCAGCCAAGGGCCGACAGGGGTTGAGGGCGAGCAGTACTTC	CASSQGPTGVEGEQYF
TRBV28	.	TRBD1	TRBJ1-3	TGTGCCAGCAGCCGCCCTTACGGTGAGGGACAGCATTTGCTCTCTGGAAACACCATATATTTT	CASSRPYGEGQHLLSGNTIYF
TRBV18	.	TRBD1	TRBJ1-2	TGTGCCAGCTCACCGGGACAGGGGAGTGGCTACACCTTC	CASSPGQGSGYTF
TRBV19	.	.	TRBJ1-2	TGTGCCAGTAGTATAGCTCAGGTGATGAACTATGGCTACACCTTC	CASSIAQVMNYGYTF
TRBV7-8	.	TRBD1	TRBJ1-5	TGTGCCAGCAGCTTAAGGTTCGGGACAGACAAGGGCGGCAATCAGCCCCAGCATTTT	CASSLRFGTDKGGNQPQHF
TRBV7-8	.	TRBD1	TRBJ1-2	TGTGCCAGCAGCCAAACAGGGGTTCAGGGCTACACCTTC	CASSQTGVQGYTF
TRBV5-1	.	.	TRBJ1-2	TGCGCCAGCTCGGGGGGGCCCGGGACCTATGGCTACACCTTC	CASSGGPGTYGYTF
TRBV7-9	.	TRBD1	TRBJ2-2	TGTGCCAGCAGTGACAGGGGGCCCGGGGAGCTGTTTTTT	CASSDRGPGELFF
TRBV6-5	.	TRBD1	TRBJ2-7	TGTGCCAGCAGGGGCCGGGACAGGGGGTACGAGCAGTACTTC	CASRGRDRGYEQYF
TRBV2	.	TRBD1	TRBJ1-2	TGTGCCAGCAGTCCGGACAGGGGATCCTATGGCTACACCTTC	CASSPDRGSYGYTF
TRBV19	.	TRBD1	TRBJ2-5	TGTGCCAGTAGTATAGTATGGGACAGAAAAGAGACCCAGTACTTC	CASSIVWDRKETQYF